Sequencing of this T cell receptor beta chain was carried out in a study of cytomegalovirus exposure and HLA in healthy donors. PCR employed 60 Vbeta and 13 Jbeta primers. Sequenced by immunoSEQ multiplex PCR; TCRdb stores in-frame clones only, minus some. This sample's clone table lists approximately 52,000 clones. Notes on this clone: What it binds is unknown.

CDR1 and CDR2 from the germline V gene are MDHEN and SYDVKM. This CDR3 has 16 residues. The V and J ends lost 6 bases and 5 bases, in that order; junction bases with no gene match: 15. Overall study results and limits: Researchers counted roughly 150 TCR beta chains as cytomegalovirus-associated. Follow-up analysis later connected one missense variant in DCLRE1C with trimming of TCR beta V- and J-genes.

The sequence was collected from a woman aged 60-75 years in good health and CMV-seropositive. Sequenced sample: PBMCs. The genes are TRBV28 and TRBJ2-5; 7 bases align to TRBD2. DNA of the CDR3: TGTGCCAGCAGGCTAAAGGGGACTACGCTTAGGGAGACCCAGTACTTC. The encoded protein is CASRLKGTTLRETQYF.